The clone carrying this T cell receptor beta chain was seen a handful of times. Its antigen is unidentified. Germline V gene lookup returns CDR1 MGHRA and CDR2 YSYEKL. V shed 0 bases and J shed 0 bases, with 6 bases lying between them. This CDR3 has 15 amino acids. This record comes from a study of sequential checkpoint blockade in melanoma. Study-level background: TCRβ was sequenced from DNA of 90 or so pretreatment tumors.

Treatment in this sample: randomized to nivolumab then ipilimumab (arm A) or the reverse (arm B). None of the patients previously received DNA-damaging chemotherapy. Here immunoSEQ multiplex PCR was the method, and the copy in TCRdb shows in-frame clones only, minus some. The data contain roughly 13,000 clones, roughly 23% of them singletons. Overall study findings and caveats: In arm A, pretreatment tumor clonality was associated with response. Clinical benefit was about 30 times likelier when tumor T-cell fraction and clonality increased.

Sequenced material: tumor tissue (inferred from file names), taken from a patient given nivolumab and ipilimumab in sequence. The V and J genes are TRBV4-1 and TRBJ1-3; D is uncertain. The TCR was taken from a human donor with melanoma. CDR3 nucleotides: TGCGCCAGCAGCCAAGATGGCATCTCTGGAAACACCATATATTTT. Translating it yields CASSQDGISGNTIYF.